These T cell receptor beta chains were read from a single sample in a study of early T cells in non-severe SARS-CoV-2 infection. TCRdb reanalysed the 5' RACE reads using MiXCR and keeps one entry per CDR3 protein. The sample has 90,000 to 120,000 distinct CDR3 sequences, 11% seen once. Specimen: whole blood. The receptors were sampled from an adult who was a healthcare worker with PCR-confirmed SARS-CoV-2 infection or an uninfected control (not recorded which). Both conserved end residues are part of each CDR3. Fields, in order: clone size, D gene, CDR3 length, J gene, V gene, CDR3 DNA, CDR3 protein. D genes are given only for firm matches. Size values are once, few and many counts, or a class for expanded clones, and some rows have none.

clone_size: -
d_call: -
cdr3_length: 14
j_call: TRBJ1-2
v_call: TRBV6-5
cdr3_nt: TGTGCCAGCAGTCGGACACCTTATAACTATGGCTACACCTTC
cdr3_aa: CASSRTPYNYGYTF

clone_size: -
d_call: TRBD1
cdr3_length: 16
j_call: TRBJ1-4
v_call: TRBV7-6
cdr3_nt: TGTGCCAGCAGCAAGAATAAGGGGGCGTATAATGAAAAACTGTTTTTT
cdr3_aa: CASSKNKGAYNEKLFF

clone_size: few
d_call: -
cdr3_length: 13
j_call: TRBJ2-7
v_call: TRBV11-2
cdr3_nt: TGTGCCAGCAGCCTCATGGACGGCTACGAGCAGTACTTC
cdr3_aa: CASSLMDGYEQYF

clone_size: -
d_call: -
cdr3_length: 14
j_call: TRBJ2-1
v_call: TRBV6-5
cdr3_nt: TGTGCCACCGTCGGAGGAGGGTCCTACAATGAGCAGTTCTTC
cdr3_aa: CATVGGGSYNEQFF

clone_size: few
d_call: -
cdr3_length: 15
j_call: TRBJ2-5
v_call: TRBV5-1
cdr3_nt: TGCGCCAGCAGCTTGTTGGGGGGTTCCGAGGAGACCCAGTACTTC
cdr3_aa: CASSLLGGSEETQYF

clone_size: -
d_call: TRBD2
cdr3_length: 15
j_call: TRBJ2-7
v_call: TRBV7-2
cdr3_nt: TGTGCCAGCAGCTTGGGACTAGCGCGCTCCTACGAGCAGTACTTC
cdr3_aa: CASSLGLARSYEQYF

clone_size: -
d_call: -
cdr3_length: 13
j_call: TRBJ2-7
v_call: TRBV7-6
cdr3_nt: TGTGCCAGCAGCCTAGCGCACACCGGGGGGCAGTACTTC
cdr3_aa: CASSLAHTGGQYF

clone_size: many
d_call: -
cdr3_length: 15
j_call: TRBJ1-2
v_call: TRBV10-3
cdr3_nt: TGTGCCATCATTCGGGACGGAAAAGAAAACTATGGCTACACCTTC
cdr3_aa: CAIIRDGKENYGYTF

clone_size: many
d_call: TRBD2
cdr3_length: 17
j_call: TRBJ2-1
v_call: TRBV28
cdr3_nt: TGTGCCAGCACCATCGGGAGTAGCGGGTGGTTGGGCAATGAGCAGTTCTTC
cdr3_aa: CASTIGSSGWLGNEQFF

clone_size: -
d_call: -
cdr3_length: 13
j_call: TRBJ2-7
v_call: TRBV7-2
cdr3_nt: TGTGCCAGCAGCTTAGAACATACCTACGAGCAGTACTTC
cdr3_aa: CASSLEHTYEQYF

clone_size: few
d_call: TRBD1
cdr3_length: 13
j_call: TRBJ2-1
v_call: TRBV7-2
cdr3_nt: TGTGCCAGCAGCCCGACAGGGGTGAGTGAGCAGTTCTTC
cdr3_aa: CASSPTGVSEQFF

clone_size: -
d_call: TRBD2
cdr3_length: 16
j_call: TRBJ2-3
v_call: TRBV27
cdr3_nt: TGTGCCAGCAGTATTGGACTAGCGGGAGACACAGATACGCAGTATTTT
cdr3_aa: CASSIGLAGDTDTQYF

clone_size: -
d_call: -
cdr3_length: 16
j_call: TRBJ2-2
v_call: TRBV3-1
cdr3_nt: TGTGCCAGCAGCCAAGTCCAGAACTCGGAGACCGGGGAGCTGTTTTTT
cdr3_aa: CASSQVQNSETGELFF

clone_size: -
d_call: -
cdr3_length: 14
j_call: TRBJ2-3
v_call: TRBV6-1
cdr3_nt: TGTGCCAGCAGTGGGGGTCTAGGAACAGATACGCAGTATTTT
cdr3_aa: CASSGGLGTDTQYF

clone_size: many
d_call: -
cdr3_length: 15
j_call: TRBJ1-3
v_call: TRBV6-6
cdr3_nt: TGTGCCAGCAGACGTGATGGGTTCTCTGGAAACACCATATATTTT
cdr3_aa: CASRRDGFSGNTIYF

clone_size: medium-sized
d_call: TRBD2
cdr3_length: 16
j_call: TRBJ2-7
v_call: TRBV7-2
cdr3_nt: TGTGCCAGCAGCTTCTCATATGGGCGGGGGGGCTACGAGCAGTACTTC
cdr3_aa: CASSFSYGRGGYEQYF

clone_size: many
d_call: TRBD1
cdr3_length: 17
j_call: TRBJ2-3
v_call: TRBV12-3/TRBV12-4
cdr3_nt: TGTGCCAGCAGTCCGTTTACAGGGGTCGTAGTGACAGATACGCAGTATTTT
cdr3_aa: CASSPFTGVVVTDTQYF

clone_size: many
d_call: TRBD2
cdr3_length: 15
j_call: TRBJ2-5
v_call: TRBV9
cdr3_nt: TGTGCCAGCAGCGCCGGCGCGGGAGTCGCAGAGACCCAGTACTTC
cdr3_aa: CASSAGAGVAETQYF

clone_size: -
d_call: TRBD1
cdr3_length: 15
j_call: TRBJ2-7
v_call: TRBV7-9
cdr3_nt: TGTGCCAGCAGCCCAATAAACAGGGGAGCCCACGAGCAGTACTTC
cdr3_aa: CASSPINRGAHEQYF

clone_size: many
d_call: -
cdr3_length: 14
j_call: TRBJ2-2
v_call: TRBV6-6
cdr3_nt: TGTGCCAGCAGTTCGTCGCTTGGGGCCGGGGAGCTGTTTTTT
cdr3_aa: CASSSSLGAGELFF

clone_size: -
d_call: -
cdr3_length: 13
j_call: TRBJ2-6
v_call: TRBV7-2
cdr3_nt: TGTGCCAGCAAAGATGCGGGGGCCAACGTCCTGACTTTC
cdr3_aa: CASKDAGANVLTF

clone_size: many
d_call: TRBD2
cdr3_length: 15
j_call: TRBJ2-1
v_call: TRBV6-5
cdr3_nt: TGTGCCAGCAGTTTAACTAGCGGGAGTATCAATGAGCAGTTCTTC
cdr3_aa: CASSLTSGSINEQFF

clone_size: many
d_call: -
cdr3_length: 13
j_call: TRBJ1-2
v_call: TRBV7-9
cdr3_nt: TGTGCCAGCAGCTTAGAGGACCTCCACGGCTACACCTTC
cdr3_aa: CASSLEDLHGYTF